This T cell receptor (beta chain) was identified during a study of blood T cell repertoires in COVID-19. Libraries were prepared by immunoSEQ multiplex PCR; TCRdb keeps only in-frame clonotypes and omits some of them. This sample carries around 77,000 clones, approximately 80% of them seen once, and the ten largest clones take around 6.9%. With 6 bases removed from V and 11 bases from J, the gap between germline ends came to 13 bases. Germline lookup yields CDR1 MDHEN and CDR2 SYDVKM. The CDR3 totals 12 residues. The receptor was isolated from a man younger than 45 with COVID-19, enrolled during active disease. Material: peripheral blood. V usage is TRBV28 and J usage is TRBJ1-4, with TRBD1 as a possible D gene (5 bases). The chain's CDR3 is CASRGLGVKLFF. Here the CDR3 DNA reads TGTGCCAGCAGGGGGCTTGGGGTCAAACTGTTTTTT.